This passage covers 24 T cell receptor beta chains from one sample sequenced in a study of shared clonotypes between healthy human individuals. Sequencing used immunoSEQ multiplex PCR; TCRdb keeps in-frame clones, though not all of them. The sample includes a few million clones, approximately 93% of them seen just once. The material sequenced was naive CD4+ T cells from PBMCs. Subset specified: CD45RA+ positively selected. These receptors were obtained from a man aged 18 to 29 in good health. Some clones in this sample may be carry-over from other donors' samples.

This clone was picked up one time. In the same sample, other DNA sequences code for this CDR3. This chain uses TRBV2 with TRBJ2-3; D is undetermined. Germline V lookup: CDR1 SNHLY, CDR2 FYNNEI. CDR3 length: 12 amino acids. The V gene lost 5 bases and the J gene lost 6 bases, with 9 bases spanning the gap. The CDR3 region has the DNA TGTGCCAGCAGTAGTCTGGGGGATACGCAGTATTTT. Protein sequence: CASSSLGDTQYF.

The chain combines TRBV7-2 with TRBJ2-2; TRBD2 agrees at 14 bases. V trimming: 3 bases; J trimming: 3 bases; junction bases outside the gene matches: 9. This CDR3 comprises 19 residues. Germline V gives CDR1 SGHTA, CDR2 FQGNSA. The CDR3: CASSLEGTSGSPYTGELFF. The CDR3 nucleotides are TGTGCCAGCAGCTTGGAGGGGACTAGCGGGAGCCCGTACACCGGGGAGCTGTTTTTT. Combining the CDR3 with reference TRBV7-2 and TRBJ2-2 gives the whole variable domain GAGVSQSPSNKVTEKGKDVELRCDPISGHTALYWYRQSLGQGLEFLIYFQGNSAPDKSGLPSDRFSAERTGGSVSTLTIQRTQQEDSAVYLCASSLEGTSGSPYTGELFFGEGSRLTVL.

The chain is built from TRBV9 and TRBJ2-2; TRBD2 agrees at 9 bases. Germline-derived CDR1 and CDR2 are SGDLS and YYNGEE. This CDR3 is built from 16 residues. Trimming removed 0 bases from V and 6 bases from J; junction bases left unmatched: 6. For the CDR3, the DNA is TGTGCCAGCAGCGTAGATAGCGGGAGTTTCCCCGGGGAGCTGTTTTTT. Translating gives CASSVDSGSFPGELFF.

The gene calls are TRBV7-2 and TRBJ2-2, with D uncertain. Germline V gives CDR1 SGHTA, CDR2 FQGNSA. CDR3 length: 15 residues. Trimming left V 1 base short and J 3 bases short, with 9 bases between. CDR3 sequence reads: CASSLVSLHTGELFF. As DNA, the CDR3 is TGTGCCAGCAGCTTAGTATCTTTGCACACCGGGGAGCTGTTTTTT.

This clone showed up just once. The rearrangement links TRBV18 to TRBJ1-1; tentatively, D is TRBD1 (5 bases). Germline values: CDR1 KGHSH, CDR2 LQKENI. With 1 base removed from V and 2 bases from J, the gap between germline ends came to 8 bases. The CDR3 runs to 14 residues. The CDR3 loop reads CASSPQGFNTEAFF. The CDR3 DNA reads as TGTGCCAGCTCACCACAGGGGTTTAACACTGAAGCTTTCTTT.

The CDR3 DNA reads TGTGCCAGCAGCGATAGGGGATCGGGGAACATTCAGTACTTC. Its protein product is CASSDRGSGNIQYF. The chain combines TRBV9 with TRBJ2-4, with D perhaps TRBD1 or TRBD2 (5 bases each). Trimming removed 3 bases at V and 7 bases at J, with 14 bases between. Germline lookup yields CDR1 SGDLS and CDR2 YYNGEE. The CDR3 runs to 14 residues.

The chain has TRBV5-8 and TRBJ2-7; no clear D. CDR1 is SGHTS, CDR2 YDEGEE, per germline. Trimming stripped 2 bases from V and 7 bases from J, with 13 bases between. CDR3 size: 13 residues. CDR3 in amino acids: CASSFLGSREQYF. DNA for the CDR3: TGTGCCAGCAGCTTCTTGGGTAGTAGGGAGCAGTACTTC.

The genes are TRBV27 and TRBJ1-5; 7 bases align to TRBD1. J was trimmed by 5 bases and V by 5 bases; bases with no gene match: 6. Per germline, CDR1 MNHEY and CDR2 SMNVEV (reference sequence). The CDR3 extends over 14 amino acids. The CDR3 DNA is TGTGCCAGCAGTCCGACACAGGGGCATCAGCCCCAGCATTTT. This translates into CASSPTQGHQPQHF.

V and J are TRBV7-9 and TRBJ1-1; D is undetermined. The germline CDR1 and CDR2 sequences are SEHNR and FQNEAQ (reference sequence). The CDR3 sequence is 14 residues long. The V end was cut by 5 bases, the J end by 1 base, with 11 bases between. In nucleotides, the CDR3 is TGTGCCAGCAGCCGAATGGCACAGAACACTGAAGCTTTCTTT. Protein product: CASSRMAQNTEAFF.

The chain joins TRBV29-1 to TRBJ1-3; no clear D gene. Trimming pared 3 bases from V and 2 bases from J, leaving 11 bases between. The CDR3 extends over 14 amino acids. Germline CDR1 reads SQVTM; CDR2 reads ANQGSEA. CDR3 in DNA: TGCAGCGTTGATTCCGGGAACCCTGGAAACACCATATATTTT. As protein: CSVDSGNPGNTIYF.

This clone was found a few times. V gene TRBV6-1 combines with J gene TRBJ1-1; possible D gene TRBD1, 5 bases. The germline gives CDR1 MNHNS, CDR2 SASEGT. Trimming stripped 10 bases from V and 1 base from J, with 13 bases between. The CDR3 has 13 residues. The CDR3, as DNA: TGTGCCACCCTCCAGGGCCCGAACACTGAAGCTTTCTTT. Translated: CATLQGPNTEAFF.

The chain uses TRBV6-1 and TRBJ1-1; D unclear. V lost 4 bases and J lost 1, with 7 bases in between. Per the germline V gene, CDR1 is MNHNS and CDR2 is SASEGT. The CDR3 has 13 amino acids. DNA for the CDR3: TGTGCCAGCAGTGTAAACAGGAACACTGAAGCTTTCTTT. It encodes CASSVNRNTEAFF.

On this clone: In the same sample, other DNA sequences code for this CDR3. The chain recombines TRBV5-4 with TRBJ2-7, with a tentative D call TRBD1 (5 bases). This CDR3 is 13 amino acids long. V lost 1 base to trimming and J lost 2 bases, with 7 bases between them. Germline loops: CDR1 SGHNT, CDR2 YYREEE (reference sequence). The CDR3 nucleotides read TGTGCCAGCAGCTTGCCAGGGACCTACGAGCAGTACTTC. This encodes CASSLPGTYEQYF. Supplemented by reference TRBV5-4 and TRBJ2-7, the full variable domain reads ETGVTQSPTHLIKTRGQQVTLRCSSQSGHNTVSWYQQALGQGPQFIFQYYREEENGRGNFPPRFSGLQFPNYSSELNVNALELDDSALYLCASSLPGTYEQYFGPGTRLTVT.

The chain couples TRBV18 to TRBJ2-3; D is ambiguous. The V end was cut by 3 bases, the J end by 6 bases, with 10 bases between. CDR3 length: 13 amino acids. Germline V gene lookup returns CDR1 KGHSH and CDR2 LQKENI. The DNA for the CDR3 is TGTGCCAGCTCACCGGGTCAACCCGATACGCAGTATTTT. Amino acids: CASSPGQPDTQYF. Combining the CDR3 with reference TRBV18 and TRBJ2-3 gives the whole variable domain NAGVMQNPRHLVRRRGQEARLRCSPMKGHSHVYWYRQLPEEGLKFMVYLQKENIIDESGMPKERFSAEFPKEGPSILRIQQVVRGDSAAYFCASSPGQPDTQYFGPGTRLTVL.

The gene calls are TRBV9 and TRBJ1-3; D is possibly TRBD1 (5 bases). This CDR3 has 16 amino acids. CDR1 SGDLS and CDR2 YYNGEE come from the germline V gene. Trimming stripped 1 base from V and 2 bases from J, with 13 bases between. CDR3 sequence reads: CASSVLVGGTGNTIYF. The CDR3 nucleotides are TGTGCCAGCAGCGTACTGGTGGGGGGTACTGGAAACACCATATATTTT.

This clone was detected a few times. The chain recombines TRBV28 with TRBJ1-5; 9 bases align to TRBD1. CDR1 MDHEN and CDR2 SYDVKM come from the germline V gene. V trimming: 6 bases; J trimming: 9 bases; junction bases outside the gene matches: 6. This CDR3 contains 13 residues. The CDR3 loop reads CASRGGQGGPQHF. For the CDR3, the DNA is TGTGCCAGCAGGGGGGGACAGGGCGGGCCCCAGCATTTT.

The chain couples TRBV7-2 to TRBJ1-5; no reliable D call. Germline CDR1 SGHTA, CDR2 FQGNSA. Trimming removed 1 base from V and 3 bases from J, with 10 bases in between. This CDR3 has 15 residues. The CDR3 nucleotides are TGTGCCAGCAGCTTAGTGCTGACTAACAATCAGCCCCAGCATTTT. This codes for CASSLVLTNNQPQHF.

V is TRBV11-3 and J is TRBJ2-1; a possible D gene is TRBD1 (6 bases). Trimming removed 5 bases at V and 3 bases at J, with 11 bases between. Germline V gene lookup returns CDR1 SGHNT and CDR2 YENEEA. This CDR3 has 14 amino acids. The CDR3 sequence is CASSEQQGYNEQFF. CDR3 nucleotides: TGTGCCAGCAGCGAACAACAGGGCTACAATGAGCAGTTCTTC.

The CDR3 is CASSPSGRAGETQYF. CDR3 coding DNA: TGTGCCAGCAGCCCTAGCGGGAGGGCCGGAGAGACCCAGTACTTC. The gene calls are TRBV7-3 and TRBJ2-5; 12 bases are shared with TRBD2. Germline lookup yields CDR1 SGHTA and CDR2 FQGTGA. This CDR3 comprises 15 residues. Trimming at V came to 5 bases and at J to 4 bases, leaving 5 bases not matched to a gene.

The chain carries TRBV20-1 and TRBJ2-7, with D unresolved. V lost 3 bases and J lost 6, with 3 bases in between. CDR1 is DFQATT, CDR2 SNEGSKA, per germline (reference sequence). The CDR3 is 9 amino acids. The CDR3 here is CSASGEQYF. The CDR3 nucleotides read TGCAGTGCTAGTGGCGAGCAGTACTTC.

The chain combines TRBV6-5 with TRBJ2-7, with 8 positions matching TRBD2. This CDR3 comprises 13 residues. Trimming cost V 8 bases and J 6 bases; bases outside gene matches: 9. Germline lookup yields CDR1 MNHEY and CDR2 SVGAGI. This CDR3 reads CASARGGLGEQYF. In nucleotides, the CDR3 is TGTGCCAGCGCCCGGGGGGGTTTAGGCGAGCAGTACTTC.

This chain links TRBV7-8 with TRBJ2-2, with TRBD2 identical over 8 bases. The CDR3 spans 16 residues. The germline gives CDR1 SGHVS, CDR2 FQNEAQ. V was pared by 5 bases and J by 2 bases, with 7 bases of the junction left unmatched. For the CDR3, the DNA is TGTGCCAGCAGCCTCCGCGGGAGGATTAACACCGGGGAGCTGTTTTTT. Residues: CASSLRGRINTGELFF.

The V and J genes are TRBV5-6 and TRBJ2-1; 10 bases match TRBD2. The V segment lost 5 bases and the J segment 10 bases; nucleotides outside the gene matches: 21. This CDR3 comprises 18 residues. Per the germline V gene, CDR1 is SGHDT and CDR2 is YYEEEE. CDR3 sequence: CASRILGLAGDQAGEQFF. The CDR3, as DNA: TGTGCCAGCAGGATACTAGGGCTAGCGGGAGATCAGGCGGGAGAGCAGTTCTTC.

V is TRBV7-9 and J is TRBJ2-2, with TRBD1 matching 9 bases. Germline V gene data show CDR1 as SEHNR and CDR2 as FQNEAQ (reference sequence). This CDR3 spans 17 amino acids. J was trimmed by 3 bases and V by 5 bases; bases with no gene match: 10. This CDR3 reads CASSRNPGQGDTGELFF. The CDR3 DNA reads TGTGCCAGCAGCCGAAATCCGGGACAGGGTGACACCGGGGAGCTGTTTTTT. Combining the CDR3 with reference TRBV7-9 and TRBJ2-2 gives the whole variable domain DTGVSQNPRHKITKRGQNVTFRCDPISEHNRLYWYRQTLGQGPEFLTYFQNEAQLEKSRLLSDRFSAERPKGSFSTLEIQRTEQGDSAMYLCASSRNPGQGDTGELFFGEGSRLTVL.